One sample yielded the 24 T cell receptor beta chains listed below, sequenced in a study of blood T cell repertoires in COVID-19. Repertoires were generated with immunoSEQ multiplex PCR, while TCRdb's copy carries only in-frame clones and drops some. The sample has fewer than 200,000 clones, about four fifths seen once. Material for sequencing was peripheral blood. Every receptor here comes from a woman aged 60-70 years with COVID-19, enrolled during active disease.

This clone showed up just once. The chain links TRBV5-6 to TRBJ2-3, with a possible D match to TRBD1 (5 bases). The CDR3 spans 14 residues. V shed 1 base and J shed 6 bases, with 12 bases lying between them. Germline V gives CDR1 SGHDT, CDR2 YYEEEE. The CDR3 region is CASSLWWQGDTQYF. CDR3 coding DNA: TGTGCCAGCAGCTTGTGGTGGCAGGGTGATACGCAGTATTTT.

V and J are TRBV27 and TRBJ2-5; D is possibly TRBD1 (5 bases). Germline V gives CDR1 MNHEY, CDR2 SMNVEV (reference sequence). V was cut by 2 bases and J by 5 bases, with 12 bases left in between. This CDR3 region has 14 residues. CDR3 region: CASSLQGLGETQYF. For the CDR3, the DNA is TGTGCCAGCAGTTTACAGGGCTTGGGTGAGACCCAGTACTTC.

The gene calls are TRBV2 and TRBJ1-6; TRBD1 matches at 8 bases. Germline V lookup: CDR1 SNHLY, CDR2 FYNNEI. This CDR3 is 14 amino acids long. Losses at the gene ends were 3 bases for V and 10 bases for J; bases not matched to a gene: 5. CDR3 in DNA: TGTGCCAGCAGTGAGTACAGGGGGAACTCACCCCTCCACTTT. Translated: CASSEYRGNSPLHF.

This clone was counted only a few times. V and J are TRBV19 and TRBJ1-1, with no clear D. Germline loops: CDR1 LNHDA, CDR2 SQIVND (reference sequence). This CDR3 is 13 amino acids long. Trimming took 3 bases from V and 0 from J, leaving 5 bases between them. The CDR3 DNA is TGTGCCAGTAGTATCCAGGTGAACACTGAAGCTTTCTTT. It codes for CASSIQVNTEAFF.

A single count supports this clone. The chain links TRBV19 to TRBJ2-3; no definite D call. Trimming pared 6 bases from V and 0 bases from J, leaving 7 bases between. The germline gives CDR1 LNHDA, CDR2 SQIVND (reference sequence). This CDR3 spans 13 amino acids. As DNA, the CDR3 is TGTGCCAGTAGGGAGATGAGCACAGATACGCAGTATTTT. It is translated as CASREMSTDTQYF.

CDR3 coding DNA: TGTGCCAGCAGCCAAAATTCAGGAAAAACCGGGGAGCTGTTTTTT. Translating gives CASSQNSGKTGELFF. The rearrangement links TRBV14 to TRBJ2-2; unclear D gene. The V end was cut by 2 bases, the J end by 5 bases, with 12 bases between. The CDR3 is 15 amino acids. Germline CDR1 is SGHDN and CDR2 is FVKESK.

The gene calls are TRBV9 and TRBJ2-4; the match to TRBD1 covers 10 bases. This CDR3 contains 15 residues. V lost 4 bases and J lost 5; bases outside the gene matches: 6. Germline CDR1 reads SGDLS; CDR2 reads YYNGEE. CDR3 coding DNA: TGTGCCAGCAGCCCAACCGGGACAGGGGAAAACATTCAGTACTTC. It yields the protein CASSPTGTGENIQYF.

This chain connects TRBV6-5 to TRBJ2-1; TRBD2 agrees at 8 bases. In germline, CDR1 is MNHEY, CDR2 SVGAGI. The V segment lost 7 bases and the J segment 4 bases; nucleotides outside the gene matches: 6. This CDR3 region has 14 residues. The CDR3 loop reads CASTLAGGYNEQFF. For the CDR3, the DNA is TGTGCCAGCACCCTCGCGGGGGGTTACAATGAGCAGTTCTTC.

The chain has TRBV6-5 and TRBJ1-2, with a possible D match to TRBD1 (5 bases). Looked up from germline, CDR1 is MNHEY and CDR2 is SVGAGI. This CDR3 comprises 13 residues. V shed 10 bases and J shed 3 bases, with 15 bases lying between them. The CDR3 reads CAITPDSDYGYTF. Written as DNA, the CDR3 is TGTGCCATCACACCCGACAGTGACTATGGCTACACCTTC.

The V and J genes are TRBV5-1 and TRBJ2-7; possibly TRBD1 for D (6 bases). Germline loops: CDR1 SGHRS, CDR2 YFSETQ. This CDR3 spans 14 amino acids. The germline V and J ends were trimmed by 2 bases and 0 bases, with 9 bases remaining between them. The chain's CDR3 is CASSLGQPSYEQYF. CDR3 DNA sequence: TGCGCCAGCAGCTTAGGACAGCCCTCCTACGAGCAGTACTTC.

The genes are TRBV3-1 (or the pseudogene TRBV3-2) and TRBJ2-2, with D possibly TRBD2 on 6 matching bases. V was trimmed by 4 bases and J by 4 bases, leaving 22 bases between them. Germline V gives CDR1 LGHDT, CDR2 YNNKEL (reference sequence). The CDR3 contains 18 residues. The CDR3 DNA follows: TGTGCCAGCAGCCGAAAAGGGGCGGGGACCGACCCCACCGGGGAGCTGTTTTTT. Its protein product is CASSRKGAGTDPTGELFF.

This clone came up once. V usage is TRBV18 and J usage is TRBJ2-7; D may be TRBD1 (5 bases). Germline V lookup: CDR1 KGHSH, CDR2 LQKENI. There are 13 residues in the CDR3. Trimming stripped 6 bases from V and 3 bases from J, with 12 bases between. CDR3 sequence: CASSLTGVYEQYV. CDR3 bases: TGTGCCAGCTCCCTTACAGGCGTCTACGAGCAGTACGTC.

This clone was seen just once. The chain carries TRBV7-8 and TRBJ2-5, with TRBD2 as a possible D gene (5 bases). Trimming took off 8 bases at V and 1 base at J, with 11 bases between the two ends. This CDR3 comprises 13 residues. CDR1 and CDR2 from the germline V gene are SGHVS and FQNEAQ. The CDR3 bases are TGTGCCAGCGGAGGTCGGTTCCAAGAGACCCAGTACTTC. Amino acid sequence: CASGGRFQETQYF.

The rearrangement uses TRBV14 and TRBJ1-6; D not resolved. This CDR3 is 14 amino acids long. V was trimmed by 4 bases and J by 9 bases, leaving 13 bases between them. The germline V gene encodes CDR1 SGHDN and CDR2 FVKESK. CDR3 nucleotide sequence: TGTGCCAGCAGCCTAGGACTAGGCGGTTCACCCCTCCACTTT. Encoded protein: CASSLGLGGSPLHF. The full variable domain, rest sourced from reference TRBV14 and TRBJ1-6, is EAGVTQFPSHSVIEKGQTVTLRCDPISGHDNLYWYRRVMGKEIKFLLHFVKESKQDESGMPNNRFLAERTGGTYSTLKVQPAELEDSGVYFCASSLGLGGSPLHFGNGTRLTVT.

The chain recombines TRBV19 with TRBJ2-1; 11 positions agree with TRBD1. Germline V gene data show CDR1 as LNHDA and CDR2 as SQIVND (reference sequence). The length of the CDR3 is 15 residues. J was trimmed by 7 bases and V by 4 bases; bases with no gene match: 6. The CDR3 DNA is TGTGCCAGTAGTAGAAACCGGGACAGGGGGAATGAGCAGTTCTTC. Its protein product is CASSRNRDRGNEQFF.

The genes are TRBV7-2 and TRBJ1-1; no clear D. V lost 2 bases, J lost 3 bases, and 10 bases lay in between. The CDR3 runs to 14 residues. Germline V gene data show CDR1 as SGHTA and CDR2 as FQGNSA. The CDR3 sequence: CASSLLGRDTEAFF. The DNA for the CDR3 is TGTGCCAGCAGCTTATTGGGGAGGGACACTGAAGCTTTCTTT.

This clone was seen only once. V usage is TRBV19 and J usage is TRBJ2-5; no clear D. The V end was cut by 7 bases, the J end by 2 bases, with 11 bases between. CDR1 is LNHDA and CDR2 is SQIVND in the germline V gene (reference sequence). CDR3 length equals 13 residues. The CDR3 nucleotides read TGTGCCAGTAAGCCCCGTATTCAAGAGACCCAGTACTTC. Translating gives CASKPRIQETQYF.

The V and J genes are TRBV25-1 and TRBJ2-2, with 12 bases identical to TRBD2. The CDR3 loop spans 16 amino acids. V lost 6 bases and J lost 4; bases outside the gene matches: 6. CDR1 is MGHDK and CDR2 is SYGVNS in the germline V gene. The CDR3: CASSAGLAGLTGELFF. CDR3 bases: TGTGCCAGCAGCGCCGGACTAGCGGGGCTCACCGGGGAGCTGTTTTTT.

In this sample, this clone turned up once. V and J are TRBV12-3 or TRBV12-4 and TRBJ1-2; D remains ambiguous. The CDR3 consists of 10 residues. V dropped 3 bases and J dropped 8 bases, with 4 bases sitting between them. Here the CDR3 reads CASSFGGYTF. CDR3 bases: TGTGCCAGCAGTTTCGGGGGCTACACCTTC.

A few counts support this clone. The chain uses TRBV7-2 and TRBJ2-2; 7 nucleotides line up with TRBD1. Per germline, CDR1 SGHTA and CDR2 FQGNSA. The CDR3 runs 15 residues. J gave up 4 bases and V 5 bases, and 7 bases lay outside the gene matches. The CDR3 region has the DNA TGTGCCAGCAGCAAAATGACAGGGTTCACCGGGGAGCTGTTTTTT. Its translation: CASSKMTGFTGELFF.

The rearrangement links TRBV7-9 to TRBJ1-3; 8 nucleotides align to TRBD1. The CDR3 totals 16 residues. With V trimmed by 7 bases and J by 6 bases, 14 bases remained unmatched. CDR1 is SEHNR, CDR2 FQNEAQ, per germline (reference sequence). CDR3 sequence: CASTTHTDRGVNTIYF. CDR3 bases: TGTGCCAGCACAACCCACACTGACAGGGGAGTAAACACCATATATTTT.

The chain uses TRBV20-1 and TRBJ1-1; D is perhaps TRBD1 (5 bases). CDR3 size: 11 residues. Germline V gene sequence: CDR1 DFQATT, CDR2 SNEGSKA (reference sequence). In DNA form, the CDR3 reads TGCAGCCGGGGGGGATTCACTGAAGCTTTCTTT. It yields the protein CSRGGFTEAFF.

The rearrangement uses TRBV6-6 and TRBJ1-1; D is perhaps TRBD1 (6 bases). CDR1 MNHNY and CDR2 SVGAGI come from the germline V gene (reference sequence). The CDR3 runs to 16 residues. The germline V and J ends were trimmed by 4 bases and 4 bases, with 19 bases remaining between them. The DNA for the CDR3 is TGTGCCAGCAGTTCCAGGGGACGCTACCCAGGCACTGAAGCTTTCTTT. This translates into CASSSRGRYPGTEAFF.

A few counts support this clone. The rearrangement links TRBV28 to TRBJ1-6; tentative D call: TRBD1 (6 bases). The CDR3 sequence is 15 residues long. Germline CDR1 is MDHEN and CDR2 is SYDVKM. The V and J ends lost 3 bases and 10 bases respectively, with 16 bases between them. Written as DNA, the CDR3 is TGTGCCAGCAGTTTTTTCGGGACAAGCACCTCACCCCTCCACTTT. Translation gives CASSFFGTSTSPLHF. The whole variable domain, remainder taken from reference TRBV28 and TRBJ1-6, is DVKVTQSSRYLVKRTGEKVFLECVQDMDHENMFWYRQDPGLGLRLIYFSYDVKMKEKGDIPEGYSVSREKKERFSLILESASTNQTSMYLCASSFFGTSTSPLHFGNGTRLTVT.